Reported below is one TCR beta chain. Its specificity is unknown. CDR1 is SGHDT and CDR2 is YYEEEE in the germline V gene. This CDR3 has 13 residues. V trimming: 3 bases; J trimming: 7 bases; junction bases outside the gene matches: 4. The data were obtained in a study of shared clonotypes between healthy human individuals. The study's findings and limits: Donor clonotype sharing was expected to depend on sequencing depth. Memory subsets had estimated richness that was generally smaller than that of naive subsets. Generation probability values for non-shared clonotypes were lower than those for clonotypes shared by all four donors.

Deep-level assay runs were performed. The data were produced by immunoSEQ multiplex PCR, yet TCRdb's version contains in-frame clones alone and is incomplete. The table records about 980,000 clones, over 75% of them present only once. The receptor's source is a man aged 18 to 29 in good health. The sample taken for sequencing was memory CD4+ T cells sorted from blood. The sample's subset: CD45RA-negative fraction. The J gene is TRBJ1-1, the V gene TRBV5-6; TRBD1 agrees at 9 bases. The CDR3 DNA follows: TGTGCCAGCAGCTGGGACAGGGCAGATGAAGCTTTCTTT. It codes for CASSWDRADEAFF.